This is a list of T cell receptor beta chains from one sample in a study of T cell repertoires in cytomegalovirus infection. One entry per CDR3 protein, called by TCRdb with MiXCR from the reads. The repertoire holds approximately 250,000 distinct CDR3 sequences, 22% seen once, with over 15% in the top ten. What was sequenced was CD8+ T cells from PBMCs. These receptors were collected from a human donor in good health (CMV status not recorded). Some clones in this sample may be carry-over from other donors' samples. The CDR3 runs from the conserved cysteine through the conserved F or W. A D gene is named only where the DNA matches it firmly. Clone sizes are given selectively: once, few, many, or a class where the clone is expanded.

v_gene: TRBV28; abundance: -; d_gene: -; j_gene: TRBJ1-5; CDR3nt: TGTGCCAGCAGTACAGGACAGCATAGCAATCAGCCCCAGCATTTT; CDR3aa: CASSTGQHSNQPQHF
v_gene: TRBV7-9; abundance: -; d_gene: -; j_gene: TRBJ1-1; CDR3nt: TGTGCCAGCAGCTTTATGGGCACTGAAGCTTTCTTT; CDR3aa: CASSFMGTEAFF
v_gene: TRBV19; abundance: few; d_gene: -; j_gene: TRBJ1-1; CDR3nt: TGTGCCAGTTTGCGAGGGGCGGACACTGAAGCTTTCTTT; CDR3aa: CASLRGADTEAFF
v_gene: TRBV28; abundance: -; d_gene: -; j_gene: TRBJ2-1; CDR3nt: TGTGCCAGCAGTTTTGGGACGGACAGAGAGCAGTTCTTC; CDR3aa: CASSFGTDREQFF
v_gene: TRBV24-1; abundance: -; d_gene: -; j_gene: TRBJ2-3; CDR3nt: TGTGCCACCAGGCCCGGAGGCTACGCCACAGATACGCAGTATTTT; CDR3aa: CATRPGGYATDTQYF
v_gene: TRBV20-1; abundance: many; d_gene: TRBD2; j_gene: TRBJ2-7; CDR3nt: TGCAGTGCTAGATTCGCGGGGGGCTCCTCCTACGAGCAGTACTTC; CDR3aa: CSARFAGGSSYEQYF
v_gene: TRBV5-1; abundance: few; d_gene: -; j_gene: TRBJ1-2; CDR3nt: TGCGCCAGCAGCTTCGATACGGGGCACTATGGCTACACCTTC; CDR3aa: CASSFDTGHYGYTF
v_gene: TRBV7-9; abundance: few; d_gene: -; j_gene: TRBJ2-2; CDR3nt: TGTGCCAGCAGCTTTTACACCTCCACCGGGGAGCTGTTTTTT; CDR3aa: CASSFYTSTGELFF
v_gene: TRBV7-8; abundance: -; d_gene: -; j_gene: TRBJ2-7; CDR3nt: TGTGCCAGCAGCCTACTAGCCGGGGGATACTACGAGCAGTACTTC; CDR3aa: CASSLLAGGYYEQYF
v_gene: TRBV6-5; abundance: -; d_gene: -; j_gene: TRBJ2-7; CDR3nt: TGTGCCAGCAGCATTCAAGGGGGGAGGACCTACGAGCAGTACTTC; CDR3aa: CASSIQGGRTYEQYF
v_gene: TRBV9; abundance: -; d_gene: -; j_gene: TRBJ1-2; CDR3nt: TGTGCCAGCAGCCCGCGACAGCCTACCTTC; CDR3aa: CASSPRQPTF
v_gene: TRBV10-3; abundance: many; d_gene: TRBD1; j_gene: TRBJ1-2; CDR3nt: TGTGCCATCAGTGACCCGAGCCGACAGGGATTAGGCGGCTACACCTTC; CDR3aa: CAISDPSRQGLGGYTF
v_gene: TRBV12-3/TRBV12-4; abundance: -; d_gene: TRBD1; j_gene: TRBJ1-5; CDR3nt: TGTGCCAACAGTGACGGGACAGGGGGAAATCAGCCCCAGCATTTT; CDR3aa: CANSDGTGGNQPQHF
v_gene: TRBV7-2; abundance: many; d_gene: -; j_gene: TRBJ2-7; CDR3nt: TGTGCCAGCAGCTTAGCGCGAGGGGCGTCCTACGAGCAGTACTTC; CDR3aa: CASSLARGASYEQYF
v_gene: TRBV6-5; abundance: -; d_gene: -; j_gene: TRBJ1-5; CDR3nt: TGTGCCAGCAGTTGGTCGGCCTATAAACCCCAGCATTTT; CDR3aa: CASSWSAYKPQHF
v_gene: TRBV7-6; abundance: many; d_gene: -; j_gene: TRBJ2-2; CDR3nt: TGTGCCAGCACACCAGGGCTTTCAGAGGGCGGGGAGCTGTTTTTT; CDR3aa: CASTPGLSEGGELFF
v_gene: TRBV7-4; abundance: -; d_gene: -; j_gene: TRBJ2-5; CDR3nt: TGTGCCAGCAGCTTAGTGGGAAGTAAACAAGAGACCCAGTACTTC; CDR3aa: CASSLVGSKQETQYF
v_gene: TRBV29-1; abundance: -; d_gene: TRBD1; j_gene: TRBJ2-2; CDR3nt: TGCAGCGTCATCTGGGACAGGGTTTTGAACACCGGGGAGCTGTTTTTT; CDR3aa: CSVIWDRVLNTGELFF
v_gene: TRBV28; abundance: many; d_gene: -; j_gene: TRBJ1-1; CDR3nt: TGTGCCAGCAGTTTGGTCGGGGACACTGAAGCTTTCTTT; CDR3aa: CASSLVGDTEAFF
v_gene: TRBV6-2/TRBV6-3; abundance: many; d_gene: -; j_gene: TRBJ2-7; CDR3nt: TGTGCCAGCAGCTATACTAGCTACGAGCAGTACTTC; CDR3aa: CASSYTSYEQYF
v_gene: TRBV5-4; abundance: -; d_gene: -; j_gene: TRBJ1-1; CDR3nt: TGTGCCAGCAGCTTGGTCCCGGTGAACACTGAAGCTTTCTTT; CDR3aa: CASSLVPVNTEAFF
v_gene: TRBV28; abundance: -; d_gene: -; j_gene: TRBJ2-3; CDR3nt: -; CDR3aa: CASSSGFFGDTQYF
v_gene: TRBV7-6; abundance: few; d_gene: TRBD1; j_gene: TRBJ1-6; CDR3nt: TGTGCCAGCAGCTTGAGTACAGGGGGTGTGACACCCCTCCACTTT; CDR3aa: CASSLSTGGVTPLHF
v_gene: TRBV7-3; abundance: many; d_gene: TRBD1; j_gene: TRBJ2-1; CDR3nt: TGTGCCAGCAGTCAGTCGGGACAGAGTATCAATGAGCAGTTCTTC; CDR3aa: CASSQSGQSINEQFF
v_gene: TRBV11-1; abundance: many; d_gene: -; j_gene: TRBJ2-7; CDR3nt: TGTGCCAGCACCCCCTCGGACGAGAGTTACTACTACGAGCAGTACTTC; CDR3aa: CASTPSDESYYYEQYF
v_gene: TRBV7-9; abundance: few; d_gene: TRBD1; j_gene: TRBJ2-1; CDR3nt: TGTGCCAGCAGCCTCAGGGGGGACAGGGCTAACAATGAGCAGTTCTTC; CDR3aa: CASSLRGDRANNEQFF
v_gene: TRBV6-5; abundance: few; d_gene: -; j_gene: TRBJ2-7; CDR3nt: TGTGCCAGCAGTTACTCTCGGGGGCCCTACGAGCAGTACTTC; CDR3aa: CASSYSRGPYEQYF
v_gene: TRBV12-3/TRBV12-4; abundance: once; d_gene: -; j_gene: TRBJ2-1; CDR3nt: TGTGCCAGCAGTACGTTGGCCGGGGCCCGGGAGAGTGAGCAGTTCTTC; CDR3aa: CASSTLAGARESEQFF
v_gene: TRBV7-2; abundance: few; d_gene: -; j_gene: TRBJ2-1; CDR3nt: TGTGCCAGCAGCTTCCCCCTTCCTGGACAGCCTATAGGGCTGGGGAATGAGCAGTTCTTC; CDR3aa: CASSFPLPGQPIGLGNEQFF
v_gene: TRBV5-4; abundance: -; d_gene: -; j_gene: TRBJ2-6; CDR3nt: TGTGCCAGCAGCCCCCCGGGGGCCTCTGGGGCCAACGTCCTGACTTTC; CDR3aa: CASSPPGASGANVLTF
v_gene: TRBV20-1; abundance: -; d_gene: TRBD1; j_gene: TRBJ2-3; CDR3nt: TGCAGTGTCCACCCCGGGACAGTCGGGGCAGATACGCAGTATTTT; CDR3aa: CSVHPGTVGADTQYF
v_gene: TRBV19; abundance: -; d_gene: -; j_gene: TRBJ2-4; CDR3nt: TGTGCCAGTAGTATGCTGGTTTGGTTCGTTTTC; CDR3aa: CASSMLVWFVF
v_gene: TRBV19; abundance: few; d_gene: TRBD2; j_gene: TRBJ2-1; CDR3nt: TGTGCCAGTAGTCCGAGAGGCCTAGCGGGGAAGGGTGAGCAGTTCTTC; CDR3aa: CASSPRGLAGKGEQFF
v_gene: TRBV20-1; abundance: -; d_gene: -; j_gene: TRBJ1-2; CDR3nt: TGCAGTGCTACCCGCTGGGGGCGAAACTATGGCTACACCTTC; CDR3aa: CSATRWGRNYGYTF
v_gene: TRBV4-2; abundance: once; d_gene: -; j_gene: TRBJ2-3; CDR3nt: TGTGCCAGCAGCCAAGAGGAAACCACAGATACGCAGTATTTT; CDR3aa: CASSQEETTDTQYF